This T cell receptor (beta chain) was obtained from a study of cytomegalovirus exposure and HLA in healthy donors. General study points: Cytomegalovirus association was listed for about 170 TCR beta chains.

In this sample, this clone turned up once. Antigen specificity is unknown. CDR1 and CDR2 (germline): SGHTA, FQGNSA. V dropped 5 bases and J dropped 7 bases, with 17 bases sitting between them. This CDR3 region has 15 residues. These donors counted as nominally healthy when sampled, but unrecorded immune exposures were likely. The PCR used 60 Vbeta and 13 Jbeta primers. Clones were read by immunoSEQ multiplex PCR, and TCRdb kept only the in-frame ones, dropping some. The sample includes around 150,000 clones, about 72% of them seen just once. Sequenced: PBMCs. The receptor was derived from a man aged 50-59 years in good health and CMV-seropositive. The chain uses TRBV7-2 and TRBJ1-4; D possibly corresponds to TRBD1 (5 bases). The CDR3 DNA reads as TGTGCCAGCAGCCAAGGCAGCGGGCAGGGTGAAAAACTGTTTTTT. It yields the protein CASSQGSGQGEKLFF.